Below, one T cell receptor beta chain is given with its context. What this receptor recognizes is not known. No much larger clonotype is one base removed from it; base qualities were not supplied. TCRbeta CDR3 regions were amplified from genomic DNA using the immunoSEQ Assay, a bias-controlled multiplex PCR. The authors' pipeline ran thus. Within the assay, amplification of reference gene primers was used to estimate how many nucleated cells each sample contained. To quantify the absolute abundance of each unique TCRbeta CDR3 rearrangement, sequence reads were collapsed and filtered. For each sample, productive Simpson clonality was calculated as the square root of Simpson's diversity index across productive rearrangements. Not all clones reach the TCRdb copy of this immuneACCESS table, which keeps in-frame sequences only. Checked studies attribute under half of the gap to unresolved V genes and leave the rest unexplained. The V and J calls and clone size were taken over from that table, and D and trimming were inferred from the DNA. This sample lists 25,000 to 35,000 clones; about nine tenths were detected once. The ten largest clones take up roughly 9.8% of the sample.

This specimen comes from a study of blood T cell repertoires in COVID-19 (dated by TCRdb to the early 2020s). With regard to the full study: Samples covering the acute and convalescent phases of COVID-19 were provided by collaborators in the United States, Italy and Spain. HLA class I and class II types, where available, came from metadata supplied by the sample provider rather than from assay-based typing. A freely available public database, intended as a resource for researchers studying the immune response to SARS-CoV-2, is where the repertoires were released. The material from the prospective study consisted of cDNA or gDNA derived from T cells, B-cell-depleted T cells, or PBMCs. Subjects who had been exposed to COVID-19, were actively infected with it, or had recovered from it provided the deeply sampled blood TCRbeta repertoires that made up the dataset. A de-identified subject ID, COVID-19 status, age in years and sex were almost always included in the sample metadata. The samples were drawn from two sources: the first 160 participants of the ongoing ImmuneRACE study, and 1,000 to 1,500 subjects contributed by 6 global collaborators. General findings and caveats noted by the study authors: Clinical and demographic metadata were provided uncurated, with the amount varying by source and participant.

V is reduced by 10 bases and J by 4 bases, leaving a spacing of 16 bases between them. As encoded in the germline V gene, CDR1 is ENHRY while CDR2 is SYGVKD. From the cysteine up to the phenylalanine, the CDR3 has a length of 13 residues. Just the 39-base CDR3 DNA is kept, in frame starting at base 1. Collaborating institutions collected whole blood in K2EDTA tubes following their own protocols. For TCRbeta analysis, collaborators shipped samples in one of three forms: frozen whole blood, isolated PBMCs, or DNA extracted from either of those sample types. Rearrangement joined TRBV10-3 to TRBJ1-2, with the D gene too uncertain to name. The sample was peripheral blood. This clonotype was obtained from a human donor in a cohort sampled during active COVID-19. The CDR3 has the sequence CATALDPTYGYTF. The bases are TGTGCCACGGCCCTAGACCCTACCTATGGCTACACCTTC.